Following are 20 T cell receptor beta chains from one sample sequenced in a study of T-cell reconstitution after alpha-beta-depleted transplantation in children. Unique molecular identifiers tagged the TCRbeta library. TCRdb reanalysed the PCR reads using MiXCR and keeps one entry per CDR3 protein. The table records just over 950,000 distinct CDR3 sequences, about 29% of them present only once. Sample: PBMCs, mostly from graft donor cells, taken 360 days after TCRalphabeta/CD19-depleted stem cell transplant. Receptors originate from a boy under two years old who had a stem cell transplant for SCID, so the T cells may come from the graft donor.

This rearrangement joins TRBV20-1 to TRBJ2-1, with 9 bases identical to TRBD1. V was pared by 2 bases and J by 9 bases, with 2 bases of the junction left unmatched. This CDR3 has 12 amino acids. Germline-derived CDR1 and CDR2 are DFQATT and SNEGSKA (reference sequence). DNA of the CDR3: TGCAGTGCTAGATCGGACAGGGGTGAGCAGTTCTTC. Translated: CSARSDRGEQFF.

The chain joins TRBV6-5 to TRBJ2-3; a possible D gene is TRBD2 (7 bases). Trimming pared 0 bases from V and 6 bases from J, leaving 16 bases between. The CDR3 spans 16 residues. The germline CDR1 and CDR2 sequences are MNHEY and SVGAGI. The CDR3 sequence: CASSYSRAGARDTQYF. In DNA, the CDR3 is TGTGCCAGCAGTTACTCGAGGGCGGGGGCGAGGGATACGCAGTATTTT.

This chain uses TRBV14 with TRBJ2-1; D not resolved. This CDR3 is 15 amino acids long. V lost 0 bases and J lost 8, with 14 bases in between. In germline, CDR1 is SGHDN, CDR2 FVKESK. CDR3 coding DNA: TGTGCCAGCAGCCAAGATTTGGTACGAGGAGATGAGCAGTTCTTC. Residues: CASSQDLVRGDEQFF.

The J gene is TRBJ1-1, the V gene TRBV4-1, with D possibly matching TRBD1 (5 bases). Trimming took 1 base from V and 1 from J, leaving 13 bases between them. Germline loops: CDR1 MGHRA, CDR2 YSYEKL. The CDR3 extends over 16 amino acids. The CDR3: CASSQAGIRRNTEAFF. CDR3 DNA sequence: TGCGCCAGCAGCCAAGCAGGGATTAGAAGGAACACTGAAGCTTTCTTT.

The chain combines TRBV20-1 with TRBJ2-1, with D uncertain. The CDR3 length is 13 residues. Germline V gives CDR1 DFQATT, CDR2 SNEGSKA (reference sequence). Trimming removed 0 bases at V and 4 bases at J, with 7 bases between. The CDR3 DNA reads as TGCAGTGCTAGAGATCAATGGTACAATGAGCAGTTCTTC. Its protein is CSARDQWYNEQFF.

The V gene is TRBV30, the J gene TRBJ2-2, with 7 bases aligning to TRBD1. After removal of 7 bases from V and 2 bases from J, the junction contained 13 bases not matched to a gene. CDR1 is GTSNPN and CDR2 is SVGIG in the germline V gene (reference sequence). This CDR3 comprises 16 residues. This CDR3 reads CASPRPGQINTGELFF. The CDR3 DNA sequence: TGTGCCTCGCCTCGCCCGGGACAGATTAACACCGGGGAGCTGTTTTTT.

There are a few counts of this clonotype. The CDR3 nucleotides are TGTGCCATCAGCCTCGACAGGGGGGTGGGGAATGAGCAGTTCTTC. This sequence encodes CAISLDRGVGNEQFF. This chain uses TRBV10-3 with TRBJ2-1; 9 bases are a match to TRBD1. The CDR3 is 15 amino acids. CDR1 and CDR2 (germline): ENHRY, SYGVKD. Germline trimming cut 6 bases from V and 7 bases from J; bases unmatched to any gene: 10.

This clonotype was counted a few times. This chain uses TRBV12-3 or TRBV12-4 with TRBJ2-2; D possibly corresponds to TRBD1 (5 bases). The CDR3 is made up of 15 amino acids. V lost 7 bases and J 1 base, leaving 13 bases between the germline ends. The CDR3 nucleotides are TGTGCCAGCACCTTCGAGACAGAGAACACCGGGGAGCTGTTTTTT. It translates to CASTFETENTGELFF.

This chain links TRBV20-1 with TRBJ1-4, with TRBD1 matching over 9 bases. This CDR3 comprises 14 residues. V gave up 6 bases and J gave up 4 bases; unmatched junction bases: 6. From germline, CDR1 is DFQATT and CDR2 SNEGSKA (reference sequence). The CDR3, as DNA: TGCAGTGCCGCACCGGGACAGGGTAATGAAAAACTGTTTTTT. Translation gives CSAAPGQGNEKLFF.

This clonotype was detected only a few times. The rearrangement links TRBV10-3 to TRBJ1-5; D ambiguous. CDR3 size: 14 residues. With 4 bases removed from V and 4 bases from J, the gap between germline ends came to 11 bases. Germline values: CDR1 ENHRY, CDR2 SYGVKD. The CDR3 DNA is TGTGCCATCAGTGCTGGACTGAATAATCAGCCCCAGCATTTT. Its protein is CAISAGLNNQPQHF.

The sample holds a few counts of this clonotype. The chain carries TRBV4-2 and TRBJ2-3, with unresolved D. Trimming took off 0 bases at V and 6 bases at J, with 13 bases between the two ends. The germline V gene encodes CDR1 LGHNA and CDR2 YNFKEQ. This CDR3 region has 15 residues. CDR3 protein: CASSQDFRAADTQYF. In DNA, the CDR3 is TGTGCCAGCAGCCAAGATTTTCGCGCAGCGGATACGCAGTATTTT.

The V and J genes are TRBV5-1 and TRBJ2-1; TRBD2 might be the D (7 bases). Deletions cut 2 bases from V and 6 bases from J, with 15 bases between. CDR1 SGHRS and CDR2 YFSETQ come from the germline V gene. The CDR3 covers 15 residues. CDR3 loop: CASSFRGGPFNEQFF. CDR3 coding DNA: TGCGCCAGCAGCTTTAGGGGGGGGCCTTTCAATGAGCAGTTCTTC.

In the case of this clonotype: One end of the junction does not line up with germline, which may come from a read error. The chain is built from TRBV7-9 and TRBJ1-2, with D perhaps matching TRBD1 (5 bases). This CDR3 is 14 amino acids long. Germline lookup yields CDR1 SEHNR and CDR2 FQNEAQ (reference sequence). CDR3 sequence: CASSGRAVGAGYTF. In DNA, the CDR3 is TGTGCTAGCAGTGGTAGGGCAGTCGGGGCTGGCTACACCTTC.

The rearrangement uses TRBV15 and TRBJ1-3, with D perhaps matching TRBD1 (6 bases). V was shortened by 5 bases and J by 0 bases, with 11 bases between the two germline ends. Germline V lookup: CDR1 LNHNV, CDR2 YYDKDF (reference sequence). This CDR3 has 15 amino acids. CDR3 in amino acids: CATSSSDSSGNTIYF. The CDR3 DNA is TGTGCCACCAGCTCGTCGGACAGCTCTGGAAACACCATATATTTT. The full variable domain, in which reference TRBV15 and TRBJ1-3 provide the parts outside the CDR3, is DAMVIQNPRYQVTQFGKPVTLSCSQTLNHNVMYWYQQKSSQAPKLLFHYYDKDFNNEADTPDNFQSRRPNTSFCFLDIRSPGLGDTAMYLCATSSSDSSGNTIYFGEGSWLTVV.

This clonotype was observed once. The chain's CDR3 is CASTWDSIAAGELFF. The CDR3, as DNA: TGTGCCAGCACCTGGGACAGCATCGCAGCCGGGGAGCTGTTTTTT. The J gene is TRBJ2-2, the V gene TRBV7-2; 7 bases are a match to TRBD1. After removal of 7 bases from V and 6 bases from J, the junction contained 11 bases not matched to a gene. CDR1 and CDR2 (germline): SGHTA, FQGNSA. The CDR3 totals 15 residues. Variable domain in full (rest from reference TRBV7-2 and TRBJ2-2): GAGVSQSPSNKVTEKGKDVELRCDPISGHTALYWYRQSLGQGLEFLIYFQGNSAPDKSGLPSDRFSAERTGGSVSTLTIQRTQQEDSAVYLCASTWDSIAAGELFFGEGSRLTVL.

The J gene is TRBJ2-7, the V gene TRBV28; tentative D call: TRBD2 (7 bases). This CDR3 spans 13 amino acids. The V end lost 6 bases, the J end lost 3 bases, and 12 bases lay between the germline ends. Germline-derived CDR1 and CDR2 are MDHEN and SYDVKM. The CDR3 sequence: CASSGGPFYEQYF. In DNA form, the CDR3 reads TGTGCCAGCAGCGGGGGGCCCTTCTACGAGCAGTACTTC.

The chain couples TRBV21-1 to TRBJ2-7. TRBV21-1 is given as a pseudogene. The CDR3 has 15 residues. This CDR3 reads CASSKKQPNTYEQYF. The CDR3 nucleotides read TGTGCCAGCAGCAAAAAACAGCCCAATACCTACGAGCAGTACTTC.

The chain links TRBV7-2 to TRBJ1-3; D might be TRBD1 (5 bases). The CDR3 runs to 15 residues. CDR1 is SGHTA and CDR2 is FQGNSA in the germline V gene. Trimming removed 5 bases from V and 0 bases from J, with 11 bases in between. CDR3 nucleotides: TGTGCCAGCAGCCGTAGAACAGGCTCTGGAAACACCATATATTTT. Protein: CASSRRTGSGNTIYF.

The CDR3 DNA follows: TGTGCCAGCAGTTTCGGGGTTGCCTCTGAGCAGTTCTTC. This translates into CASSFGVASEQFF. The chain has TRBV12-3 or TRBV12-4 and TRBJ2-1, with a weak D call TRBD2 (5 bases). There are 13 residues in the CDR3. The V gene lost 3 bases and the J gene lost 9 bases, with 12 bases spanning the gap.

This rearrangement joins TRBV6-4 to TRBJ1-4, with D tentatively TRBD1 (5 bases). The V end lost 9 bases, the J end lost 7 bases, and 21 bases lay between the germline ends. Germline V gives CDR1 MRHNA, CDR2 SNTAGT. The CDR3 is made up of 15 amino acids. CDR3 sequence reads: CASSLVGQGGEKLFF. CDR3 in DNA: TGTGCCAGTAGTCTTGTCGGGCAGGGAGGTGAAAAACTGTTTTTT.